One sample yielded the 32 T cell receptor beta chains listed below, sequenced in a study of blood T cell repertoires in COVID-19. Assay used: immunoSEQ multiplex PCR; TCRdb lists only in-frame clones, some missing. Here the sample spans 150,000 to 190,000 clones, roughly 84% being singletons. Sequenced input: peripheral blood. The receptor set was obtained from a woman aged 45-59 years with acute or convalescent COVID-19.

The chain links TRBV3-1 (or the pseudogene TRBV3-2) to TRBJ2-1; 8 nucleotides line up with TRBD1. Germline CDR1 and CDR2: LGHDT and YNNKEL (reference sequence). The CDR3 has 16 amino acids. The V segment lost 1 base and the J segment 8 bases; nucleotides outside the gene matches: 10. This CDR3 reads CASSQAWQGAQDEQFF. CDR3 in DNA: TGTGCCAGCAGCCAAGCTTGGCAGGGGGCGCAGGATGAGCAGTTCTTC.

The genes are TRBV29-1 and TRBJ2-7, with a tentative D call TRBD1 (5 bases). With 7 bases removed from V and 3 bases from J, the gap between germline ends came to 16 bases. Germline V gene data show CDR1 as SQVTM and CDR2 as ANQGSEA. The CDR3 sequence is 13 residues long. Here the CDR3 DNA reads TGCAGCGCCTCGGCACAGGCGAACTACGAGCAGTACTTC. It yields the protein CSASAQANYEQYF.

CDR3 sequence: CASSSTRERGYTF. The CDR3 region has the DNA TGTGCCAGCAGCTCTACACGGGAACGGGGCTACACCTTC. The chain couples TRBV7-9 to TRBJ1-2; D uncertain. CDR1 is SEHNR and CDR2 is FQNEAQ in the germline V gene (reference sequence). The CDR3 length is 13 residues. Trimming took off 4 bases at V and 8 bases at J, with 14 bases between the two ends.

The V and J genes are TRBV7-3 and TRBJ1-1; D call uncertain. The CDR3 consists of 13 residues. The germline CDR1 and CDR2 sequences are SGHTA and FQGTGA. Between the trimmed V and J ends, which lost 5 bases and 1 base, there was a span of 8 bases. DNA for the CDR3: TGTGCCAGCAGCCTTTACACGAACACTGAAGCTTTCTTT. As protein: CASSLYTNTEAFF.

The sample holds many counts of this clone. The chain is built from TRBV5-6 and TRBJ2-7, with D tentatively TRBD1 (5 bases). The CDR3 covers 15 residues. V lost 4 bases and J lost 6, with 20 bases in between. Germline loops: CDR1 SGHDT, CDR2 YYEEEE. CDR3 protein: CASSRERGWPTEQYF. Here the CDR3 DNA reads TGTGCCAGCAGCCGCGAAAGGGGCTGGCCTACCGAGCAGTACTTC.

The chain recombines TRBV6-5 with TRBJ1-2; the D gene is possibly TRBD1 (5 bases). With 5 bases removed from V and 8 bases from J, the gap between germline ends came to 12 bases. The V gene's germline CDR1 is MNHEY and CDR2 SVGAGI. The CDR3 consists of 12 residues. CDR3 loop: CASSTTGSGYTF. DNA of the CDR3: TGTGCCAGCAGTACCACAGGATCAGGCTACACCTTC.

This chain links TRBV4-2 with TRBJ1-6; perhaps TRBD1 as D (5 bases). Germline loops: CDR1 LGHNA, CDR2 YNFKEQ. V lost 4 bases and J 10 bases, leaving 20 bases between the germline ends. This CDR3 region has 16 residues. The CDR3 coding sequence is TGTGCCAGCAGCCGTTCCCAGGGTGCGGTTCTATCACCCCTCCACTTT. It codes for CASSRSQGAVLSPLHF.

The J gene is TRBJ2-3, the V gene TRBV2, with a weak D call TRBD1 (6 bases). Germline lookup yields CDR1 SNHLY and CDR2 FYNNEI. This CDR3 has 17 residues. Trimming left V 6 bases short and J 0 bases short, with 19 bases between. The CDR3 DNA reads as TGTGCCAGCAGCGCCGAGGGGGTAGCGATAAGCACAGATACGCAGTATTTT. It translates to CASSAEGVAISTDTQYF.

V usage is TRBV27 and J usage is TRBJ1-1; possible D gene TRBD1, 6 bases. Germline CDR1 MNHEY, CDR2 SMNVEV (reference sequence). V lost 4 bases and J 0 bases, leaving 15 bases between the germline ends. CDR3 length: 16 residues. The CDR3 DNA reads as TGTGCCAGCAGTTCACCCTTGGGGGGGCTGAACACTGAAGCTTTCTTT. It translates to CASSSPLGGLNTEAFF.

The CDR3 coding sequence is TGCAGCGTGACAGGGACGGGAGGGGAGACCCAGTACTTC. Translation: CSVTGTGGETQYF. The chain employs TRBV29-1 and TRBJ2-5; tentative D call: TRBD2 (8 bases). Per germline, CDR1 SQVTM and CDR2 ANQGSEA. Trimming removed 6 bases from V and 5 bases from J, with 16 bases in between. The CDR3 has 13 amino acids.

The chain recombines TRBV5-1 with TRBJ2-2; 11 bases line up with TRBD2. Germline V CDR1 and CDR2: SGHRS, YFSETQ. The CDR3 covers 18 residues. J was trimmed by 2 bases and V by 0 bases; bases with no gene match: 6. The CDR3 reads CASSLGGTSGRNTGELFF. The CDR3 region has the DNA TGCGCCAGCAGCTTGGGAGGGACTAGCGGTCGAAACACCGGGGAGCTGTTTTTT.

As DNA, the CDR3 is TGTGCCAGTAGCCGGTGGCTAGCGGGGATACAGTTCTTC. Translating gives CASSRWLAGIQFF. The chain joins TRBV19 to TRBJ2-1; 9 positions agree with TRBD2. Germline lookup yields CDR1 LNHDA and CDR2 SQIVND (reference sequence). CDR3 length: 13 amino acids. With V trimmed by 6 bases and J by 13 bases, 10 bases remained unmatched.

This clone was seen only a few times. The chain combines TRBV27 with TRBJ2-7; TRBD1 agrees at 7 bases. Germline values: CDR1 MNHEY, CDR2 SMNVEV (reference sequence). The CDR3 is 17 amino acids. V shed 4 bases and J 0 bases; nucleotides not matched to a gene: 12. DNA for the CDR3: TGTGCCAGCAGTTCCGCTCTAAAGGGGGCCGACTCCTACGAGCAGTACTTC. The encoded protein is CASSSALKGADSYEQYF.

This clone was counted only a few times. The CDR3 nucleotides read TGTGCCAGCGAGTTAGGGGGGGGACGGGAGCCCCAGCATTTT. It codes for CASELGGGREPQHF. The rearrangement links TRBV28 to TRBJ1-5; perhaps TRBD1 as D (6 bases). This CDR3 spans 14 amino acids. Germline CDR1 is MDHEN and CDR2 is SYDVKM. V lost 8 bases, J lost 8 bases, and 19 bases lay in between. Full variable domain (missing parts from reference TRBV28 and TRBJ1-5): DVKVTQSSRYLVKRTGEKVFLECVQDMDHENMFWYRQDPGLGLRLIYFSYDVKMKEKGDIPEGYSVSREKKERFSLILESASTNQTSMYLCASELGGGREPQHFGDGTRLSIL.

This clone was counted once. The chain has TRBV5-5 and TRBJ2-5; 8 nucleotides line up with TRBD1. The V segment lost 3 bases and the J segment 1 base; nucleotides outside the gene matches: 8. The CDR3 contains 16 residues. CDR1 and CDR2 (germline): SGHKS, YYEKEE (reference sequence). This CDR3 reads CASSSQITGGQETQYF. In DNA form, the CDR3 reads TGTGCCAGCAGCTCGCAAATAACAGGGGGCCAAGAGACCCAGTACTTC.

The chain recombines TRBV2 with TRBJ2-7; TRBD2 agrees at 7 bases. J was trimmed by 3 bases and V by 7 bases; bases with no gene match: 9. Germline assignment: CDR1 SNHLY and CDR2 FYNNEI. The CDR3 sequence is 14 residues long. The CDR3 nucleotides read TGTGCCAGCAAGTCGCAGCGGGGCTTCTACGAGCAGTACTTC. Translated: CASKSQRGFYEQYF.

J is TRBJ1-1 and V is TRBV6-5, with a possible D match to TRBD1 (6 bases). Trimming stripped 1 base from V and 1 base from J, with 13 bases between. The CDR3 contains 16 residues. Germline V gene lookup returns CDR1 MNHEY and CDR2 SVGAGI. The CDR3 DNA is TGTGCCAGCAGTTACTGGACCGGGACAACGAACACTGAAGCTTTCTTT. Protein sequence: CASSYWTGTTNTEAFF.

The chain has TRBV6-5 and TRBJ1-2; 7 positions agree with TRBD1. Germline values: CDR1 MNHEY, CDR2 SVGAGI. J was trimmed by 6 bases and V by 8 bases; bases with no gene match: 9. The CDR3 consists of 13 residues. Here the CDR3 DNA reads TGTGCCAGCGGAATCCGACAGGGAGATGGCTACACCTTC. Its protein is CASGIRQGDGYTF.

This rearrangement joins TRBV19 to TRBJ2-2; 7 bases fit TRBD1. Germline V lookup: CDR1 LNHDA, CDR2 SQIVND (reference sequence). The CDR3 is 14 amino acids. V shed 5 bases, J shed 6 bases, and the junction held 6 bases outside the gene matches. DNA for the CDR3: TGTGCCAGTAGTCAAAGGGGGCTCGCCGGGGAGCTGTTTTTT. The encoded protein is CASSQRGLAGELFF.

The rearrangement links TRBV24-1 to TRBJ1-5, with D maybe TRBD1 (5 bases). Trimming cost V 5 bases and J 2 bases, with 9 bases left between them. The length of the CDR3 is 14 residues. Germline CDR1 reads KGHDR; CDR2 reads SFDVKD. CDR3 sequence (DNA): TGTGCCACCAGTGTTGGAGGGGGCAATCAGCCCCAGCATTTT. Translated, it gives CATSVGGGNQPQHF.

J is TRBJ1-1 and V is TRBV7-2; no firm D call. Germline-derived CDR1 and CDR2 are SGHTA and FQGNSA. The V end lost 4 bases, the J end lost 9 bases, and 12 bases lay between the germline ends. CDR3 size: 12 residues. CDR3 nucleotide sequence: TGTGCCAGCAGCTCCCGGGAGGCCAAAGCTTTCTTT. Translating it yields CASSSREAKAFF.

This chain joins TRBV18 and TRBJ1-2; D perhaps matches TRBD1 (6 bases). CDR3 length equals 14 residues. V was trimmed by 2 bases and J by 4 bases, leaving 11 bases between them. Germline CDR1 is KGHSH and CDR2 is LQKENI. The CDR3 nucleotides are TGTGCCAGCTCACCAGCACAGGGACGCTATGGCTACACCTTC. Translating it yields CASSPAQGRYGYTF.

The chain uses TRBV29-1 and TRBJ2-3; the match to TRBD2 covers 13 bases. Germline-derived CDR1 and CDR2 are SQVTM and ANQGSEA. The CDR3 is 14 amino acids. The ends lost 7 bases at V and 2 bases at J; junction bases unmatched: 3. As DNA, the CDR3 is TGCAGCGCCGGGACTAGCGGGAACACAGATACGCAGTATTTT. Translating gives CSAGTSGNTDTQYF.

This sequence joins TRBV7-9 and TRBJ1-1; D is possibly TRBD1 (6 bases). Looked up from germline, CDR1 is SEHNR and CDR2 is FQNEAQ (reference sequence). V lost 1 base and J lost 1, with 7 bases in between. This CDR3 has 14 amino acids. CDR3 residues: CASSLGGPNTEAFF. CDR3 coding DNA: TGTGCCAGCAGCTTAGGGGGGCCGAACACTGAAGCTTTCTTT. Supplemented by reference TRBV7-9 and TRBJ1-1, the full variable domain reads DTGVSQNPRHKITKRGQNVTFRCDPISEHNRLYWYRQTLGQGPEFLTYFQNEAQLEKSRLLSDRFSAERPKGSFSTLEIQRTEQGDSAMYLCASSLGGPNTEAFFGQGTRLTVV.

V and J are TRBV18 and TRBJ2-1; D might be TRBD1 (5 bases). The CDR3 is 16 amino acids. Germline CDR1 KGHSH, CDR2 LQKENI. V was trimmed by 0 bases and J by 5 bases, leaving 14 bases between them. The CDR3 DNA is TGTGCCAGCTCACCACCCGTCAGGGTTCAGGACAATGAGCAGTTCTTC. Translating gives CASSPPVRVQDNEQFF.

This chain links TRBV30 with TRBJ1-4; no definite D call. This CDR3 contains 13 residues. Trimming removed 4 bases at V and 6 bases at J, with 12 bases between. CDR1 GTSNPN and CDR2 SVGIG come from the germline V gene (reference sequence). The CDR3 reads CAWNRFRDEKLFF. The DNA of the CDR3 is TGTGCCTGGAATAGATTCCGAGATGAAAAACTGTTTTTT.

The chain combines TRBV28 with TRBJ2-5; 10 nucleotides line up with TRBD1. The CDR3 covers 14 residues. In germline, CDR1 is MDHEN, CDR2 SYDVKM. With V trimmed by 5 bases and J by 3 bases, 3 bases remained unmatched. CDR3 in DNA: TGTGCCAGCAGTACTGGGACAGGGGAAGAGACCCAGTACTTC. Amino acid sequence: CASSTGTGEETQYF.

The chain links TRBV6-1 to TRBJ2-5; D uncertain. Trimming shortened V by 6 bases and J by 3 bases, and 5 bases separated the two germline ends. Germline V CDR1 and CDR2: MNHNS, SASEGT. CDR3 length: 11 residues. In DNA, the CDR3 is TGTGCCAGCAGGTCCGAAGAGACCCAGTACTTC. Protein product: CASRSEETQYF.

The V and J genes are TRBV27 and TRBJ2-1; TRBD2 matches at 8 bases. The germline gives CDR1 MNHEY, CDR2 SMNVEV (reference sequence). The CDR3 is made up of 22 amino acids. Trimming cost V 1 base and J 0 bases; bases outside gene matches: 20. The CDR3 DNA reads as TGTGCCAGCAGTTTATGGGGTCTAGGGCGGGCGGGAGGTTACAGCTCCTACAATGAGCAGTTCTTC. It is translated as CASSLWGLGRAGGYSSYNEQFF.

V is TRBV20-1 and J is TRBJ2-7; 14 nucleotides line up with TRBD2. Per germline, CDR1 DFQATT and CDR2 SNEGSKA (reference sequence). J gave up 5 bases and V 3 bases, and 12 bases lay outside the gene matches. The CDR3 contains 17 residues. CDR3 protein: CSASSGTSGRLTHEQYF. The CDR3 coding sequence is TGCAGTGCTAGTTCCGGGACTAGCGGGAGATTAACCCACGAGCAGTACTTC.

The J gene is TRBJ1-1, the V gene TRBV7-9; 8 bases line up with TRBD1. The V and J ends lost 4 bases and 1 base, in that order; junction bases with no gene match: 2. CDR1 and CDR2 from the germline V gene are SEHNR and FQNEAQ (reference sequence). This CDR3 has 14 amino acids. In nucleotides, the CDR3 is TGTGCCAGCAGCTCAGGACAGGGGAACACTGAAGCTTTCTTT. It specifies CASSSGQGNTEAFF.

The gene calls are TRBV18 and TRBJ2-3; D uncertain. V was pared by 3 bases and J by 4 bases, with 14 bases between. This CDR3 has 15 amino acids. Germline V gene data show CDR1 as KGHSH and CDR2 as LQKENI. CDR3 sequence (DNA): TGTGCCAGCTCACCCGCTACCCTCGTCCCAGATACGCAGTATTTT. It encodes CASSPATLVPDTQYF.